The 12 T cell receptor beta chains below were found in one sample sequenced in a study of OX40 agonist ivuxolimab in advanced cancers. Profiling relied on immunoSEQ multiplex PCR, and the TCRdb table lists in-frame clones only, not all of them. Counted here are roughly 59,000 clones, 85% to 95% occurring once; the ten biggest clones make up roughly 13%. The sample in question was CD4+ or CD8+ T cells sorted from blood, obtained in a trial of the OX40 agonist ivuxolimab. The receptors shown here come from an adult with an advanced solid tumor such as melanoma, head and neck, liver or kidney cancer.

The rearrangement links TRBV6-5 to TRBJ1-1; D ambiguous. The CDR3 length is 13 residues. The germline V and J ends were trimmed by 2 bases and 1 base, with 5 bases remaining between them. Per the germline V gene, CDR1 is MNHEY and CDR2 is SVGAGI. The CDR3 protein is CASSYDENTEAFF. The CDR3, as DNA: TGTGCCAGCAGTTACGATGAGAACACTGAAGCTTTCTTT.

This chain connects TRBV7-3 to TRBJ2-1, with D maybe TRBD1 (5 bases). Germline CDR1 and CDR2: SGHTA and FQGTGA. The ends were cut back, 4 bases at V and 12 bases at J, with 13 bases in the middle. This CDR3 is 12 amino acids long. The CDR3 DNA reads TGTGCCAGCAGCTCCCCCGGGCAGGGGCAGTTCTTC. Amino acids: CASSSPGQGQFF.

This chain links TRBV25-1 with TRBJ1-2, with 12 bases identical to TRBD1. Germline CDR1 MGHDK, CDR2 SYGVNS. This CDR3 is built from 16 residues. V was clipped by 5 bases and J by 6 bases; unmatched bases: 10. CDR3 sequence reads: CASSTPGQGAEHGYTF. The CDR3 nucleotides are TGTGCCAGCAGTACTCCGGGACAGGGGGCGGAACATGGCTACACCTTC.

The chain couples TRBV5-4 to TRBJ2-7; maybe TRBD1 (5 bases). V was clipped by 6 bases and J by 6 bases, with 13 bases between them. The CDR3 sequence is 12 residues long. Germline V lookup: CDR1 SGHNT, CDR2 YYREEE (reference sequence). CDR3 sequence: CASTSHRGEQYF. CDR3 coding DNA: TGTGCCAGCACCTCCCATAGGGGCGAGCAGTACTTC. Drawing the rest from reference TRBV5-4 and TRBJ2-7, the complete variable domain is ETGVTQSPTHLIKTRGQQVTLRCSSQSGHNTVSWYQQALGQGPQFIFQYYREEENGRGNFPPRFSGLQFPNYSSELNVNALELDDSALYLCASTSHRGEQYFGPGTRLTVT.

The V call is TRBV9, the J call TRBJ1-3; D is perhaps TRBD1 (6 bases). V was shortened by 0 bases and J by 2 bases, with 9 bases between the two germline ends. Germline CDR1 reads SGDLS; CDR2 reads YYNGEE. The CDR3 is made up of 15 amino acids. CDR3 sequence reads: CASSVGGGTGNTIYF. CDR3 nucleotides: TGTGCCAGCAGCGTAGGAGGGGGGACTGGAAACACCATATATTTT.

J is TRBJ2-1 and V is TRBV9; D gene ambiguous. This CDR3 spans 13 amino acids. Trimming pared 3 bases from V and 8 bases from J, leaving 12 bases between. Germline values: CDR1 SGDLS, CDR2 YYNGEE. CDR3 DNA: TGTGCCAGCAGCGACCCCCTAGATTATGAGCAGTTCTTC. Translation gives CASSDPLDYEQFF.

The V gene is TRBV13, the J gene TRBJ2-1; D is unclear. Trimming left V 0 bases short and J 0 bases short, with 6 bases between. The CDR3 sequence is 15 residues long. In germline, CDR1 is PRHDT, CDR2 FYEKMQ (reference sequence). CDR3 nucleotides: TGTGCCAGCAGCTTAGGCCAGCCCTCCTACAATGAGCAGTTCTTC. It translates to CASSLGQPSYNEQFF.

The chain employs TRBV27 and TRBJ2-7; D call uncertain. The V end was cut by 0 bases, the J end by 0 bases, with 9 bases between. The CDR3 is made up of 15 amino acids. Germline loops: CDR1 MNHEY, CDR2 SMNVEV (reference sequence). Here the CDR3 DNA reads TGTGCCAGCAGTTTATCCTCCCCTGCCTCCTACGAGCAGTACTTC. It translates to CASSLSSPASYEQYF.

The chain combines TRBV5-6 with TRBJ1-5, with 9 bases that match TRBD1. The length of the CDR3 is 14 residues. CDR1 is SGHDT and CDR2 is YYEEEE in the germline V gene. The V segment lost 3 bases and the J segment 7 bases; nucleotides outside the gene matches: 5. CDR3: CASSWGQGRQPQHF. For the CDR3, the DNA is TGTGCCAGCAGCTGGGGACAGGGCAGGCAGCCCCAGCATTTT.

The J gene is TRBJ2-3, the V gene TRBV10-2; D ambiguous. V was shortened by 2 bases and J by 3 bases, with 6 bases between the two germline ends. CDR3 length equals 13 residues. Germline lookup yields CDR1 WSHSY and CDR2 SAAADI. The CDR3, as DNA: TGCGCCAGCAGTGAGGCCACAACAGATACGCAGTATTTT. Its translation: CASSEATTDTQYF.

This rearrangement joins TRBV7-9 to TRBJ2-1; 8 bases agree with TRBD1. The ends lost 3 bases at V and 5 bases at J; junction bases unmatched: 3. The germline gives CDR1 SEHNR, CDR2 FQNEAQ (reference sequence). The CDR3 has 14 amino acids. CDR3 nucleotide sequence: TGTGCCAGCAGCTTGGACAGGGTTGACAATGAGCAGTTCTTC. Translated, it gives CASSLDRVDNEQFF.

The chain carries TRBV13 and TRBJ1-3; D is uncertain. There are 13 residues in the CDR3. The germline CDR1 and CDR2 sequences are PRHDT and FYEKMQ (reference sequence). V lost 8 bases to trimming and J lost 0 bases, with 8 bases between them. CDR3 sequence (DNA): TGTGCCAGCGGTGGAAACTCTGGAAACACCATATATTTT. Encoded protein: CASGGNSGNTIYF.